This T cell receptor (beta chain) was recovered during a study of T cell responses to AZD1222 COVID-19 vaccine. Study-wide points: Distributed over spike, vaccine-associated CD4 TCRs predominated at 160-218 and 743-854. The donor group comprised mostly white British people and more females; the analysis possibly underestimated clonal diversity.

Generated by immunoSEQ multiplex PCR, the TCRdb table keeps only in-frame clones and is missing some. The sample holds 12,000 to 15,000 clones, about 84% seen once. Turning to this clone: Its target is unknown.

The specimen comprised peripheral blood, sampled 28 days after the second AZD1222 dose. The receptor was isolated from an adult who received the AZD1222 COVID-19 vaccine.

Here the CDR3 reads CAISEWGQRNQPQHF. CDR3 sequence (DNA): TGTGCCATCAGTGAGTGGGGACAGCGGAATCAGCCCCAGCATTTT. This chain joins TRBV10-3 and TRBJ1-5, with 7 bases identical to TRBD1. The junction had 4 bases not matched to a gene; V was cut back by 1 base and J by 4 bases. There are 15 residues in the CDR3. The germline CDR1 and CDR2 sequences are ENHRY and SYGVKD.